Following are 13 T cell receptor beta chains from one sample sequenced in a study of T cells in Graves' hyperthyroidism and ophthalmopathy. Amplified regions were TCR beta CDR3 sequences from RNA transcripts. The TCR CDR3 first-round RT-PCR relied on the HTBI primer set. MiXCR was run by TCRdb on the multiplex PCR reads, yielding one entry per CDR3 protein. The data show about 740,000 distinct CDR3 sequences, 11% to 15% seen once. Sequenced: blood. These receptors originate from a woman in her late teens or twenties with Graves' hyperthyroidism.

This clonotype was observed many times. The V call is TRBV20-1, the J call TRBJ2-1, with D possibly TRBD2 on 5 matching bases. CDR3 length equals 15 residues. Germline lookup yields CDR1 DFQATT and CDR2 SNEGSKA (reference sequence). V lost 6 bases and J lost 0, with 15 bases in between. The CDR3: CSARDPAASYNEQFF. In DNA form, the CDR3 reads TGCAGTGCACGAGATCCAGCGGCCTCCTACAATGAGCAGTTCTTC.

V usage is TRBV24-1 and J usage is TRBJ2-2; D is perhaps TRBD1 or TRBD2 (6 bases each). The germline V and J ends were trimmed by 9 bases and 2 bases, with 15 bases remaining between them. The germline V gene encodes CDR1 KGHDR and CDR2 SFDVKD. This CDR3 has 15 amino acids. The CDR3 DNA follows: TGTGCCACCCTCCTGGGGGGCCCTAACACCGGGGAGCTGTTTTTT. Amino acid sequence: CATLLGGPNTGELFF.

The chain joins TRBV27 to TRBJ2-1; 12 bases agree with TRBD2. The CDR3 loop spans 18 amino acids. Trimming at V came to 1 base and at J to 0 bases, leaving 4 bases not matched to a gene. Germline values: CDR1 MNHEY, CDR2 SMNVEV (reference sequence). As DNA, the CDR3 is TGTGCCAGCAGTTTATATCCTAGCGGGAGGGCCTCCTACAATGAGCAGTTCTTC. Its protein is CASSLYPSGRASYNEQFF.

The chain couples TRBV12-3 or TRBV12-4 to TRBJ2-3, with D possibly being TRBD1 (6 bases). Deletions cut 7 bases from V and 3 bases from J, with 17 bases between. The length of the CDR3 is 15 residues. The CDR3 DNA reads TGTGCCAGCACCCACAGGGCCATGGTAACAGATACGCAGTATTTT. Translated, it gives CASTHRAMVTDTQYF.

CDR3 nucleotides: TGTGCCAGCACTCCGGCAGGGGGCCGGGATCAGCCCCAGCATTTT. Translated, it gives CASTPAGGRDQPQHF. The rearrangement uses TRBV12-3 or TRBV12-4 and TRBJ1-5, with TRBD1 matching over 8 bases. The CDR3 sequence is 15 residues long. Unmatched junction bases numbered 10, after V lost 7 bases and J lost 5 bases.

The V call is TRBV7-9, the J call TRBJ1-2; 12 positions agree with TRBD1. V shed 5 bases and J 2 bases; nucleotides not matched to a gene: 6. Germline V gives CDR1 SEHNR, CDR2 FQNEAQ (reference sequence). This CDR3 is built from 16 residues. The CDR3 nucleotides read TGTGCCAGCAGCCTACTGGGACAGGGGGCGAACTATGGCTACACCTTC. Its translation: CASSLLGQGANYGYTF.

A few counts support this clonotype. V usage is TRBV28 and J usage is TRBJ1-1, with D maybe TRBD1 (6 bases). CDR3 length equals 20 residues. Germline-derived CDR1 and CDR2 are MDHEN and SYDVKM. With 6 bases removed from V and 0 bases from J, the gap between germline ends came to 29 bases. The CDR3 nucleotides read TGTGCCAGCAGACCCATCGCCCGACAGGAAGGGGGGAATATGAACACTGAAGCTTTCTTT. Its protein product is CASRPIARQEGGNMNTEAFF.

This clonotype has a handful of counts. The chain carries TRBV7-3 and TRBJ1-2; D gene unclear. Trimming took off 4 bases at V and 2 bases at J, with 11 bases between the two ends. Germline V lookup: CDR1 SGHTA, CDR2 FQGTGA. The CDR3 totals 14 residues. CDR3 residues: CASSSGPANYGYTF. The CDR3 DNA is TGTGCCAGCAGCTCGGGTCCGGCAAACTATGGCTACACCTTC.

This clonotype was recorded at least ten times. This sequence joins TRBV5-5 and TRBJ1-2; TRBD1 matches at 7 bases. The CDR3 runs 16 residues. Germline V lookup: CDR1 SGHKS, CDR2 YYEKEE (reference sequence). With 4 bases clipped from V and 4 bases from J, the junction kept 13 bases outside the gene matches. This chain's CDR3 is CASSQDSRGEGYGYTF. The CDR3 region has the DNA TGTGCCAGCAGCCAGGACAGCAGGGGGGAGGGCTATGGCTACACCTTC.

The CDR3 DNA sequence: TGTGCCAGCAGCTCTGAAGGGGGCTGGGGAAACACCATATATTTT. The encoded protein is CASSSEGGWGNTIYF. The rearrangement links TRBV11-2 to TRBJ1-3; 7 nucleotides agree with TRBD1. This CDR3 has 15 amino acids. Germline CDR1 SGHAT, CDR2 FQNNGV. The J segment lost 4 bases and the V segment lost 4 bases, leaving 7 bases of the junction unmatched.

The CDR3 protein is CASSLSSRGPRPEAFF. The DNA for the CDR3 is TGTGCCAGTAGTCTTTCGTCGAGAGGGCCGCGCCCTGAAGCTTTCTTT. The V and J genes are TRBV19 and TRBJ1-1, with D uncertain. The CDR3 spans 16 residues. Trimming cost V 5 bases and J 6 bases, with 22 bases left between them. Per the germline V gene, CDR1 is LNHDA and CDR2 is SQIVND (reference sequence). Together with reference TRBV19 and TRBJ1-1, the CDR3 gives the full variable domain: DGGITQSPKYLFRKEGQNVTLSCEQNLNHDAMYWYRQDPGQGLRLIYYSQIVNDFQKGDIAEGYSVSREKKESFPLTVTSAQKNPTAFYLCASSLSSRGPRPEAFFGQGTRLTVV.

This clonotype has at least ten counts. The chain combines TRBV6-1 with TRBJ2-3; 12 bases map to TRBD2. Trimming at V came to 6 bases and at J to 5 bases, leaving 0 bases not matched to a gene. CDR1 is MNHNS and CDR2 is SASEGT in the germline V gene. This CDR3 spans 13 amino acids. The CDR3, as DNA: TGTGCCAGCAGGACTAGCGGGAGAGATACGCAGTATTTT. This codes for CASRTSGRDTQYF.

The CDR3, as DNA: TGCAGTGCTAGAGGAGGAGGCCGCAATGAAAAACTGTTTTTT. Its protein is CSARGGGRNEKLFF. The V and J genes are TRBV20-1 and TRBJ1-4; D gene uncertain. The CDR3 totals 14 residues. V shed 1 base and J shed 5 bases, with 11 bases lying between them. Germline V gene data show CDR1 as DFQATT and CDR2 as SNEGSKA (reference sequence).